This TCR beta chain originates from a study of early T cells in non-severe SARS-CoV-2 infection. Study in general: Bulk RNA from unsorted whole blood was sequenced; chains were unpaired. Study findings and constraints: Comparison of clonotypes with VDJdb favored anti-spike CD8 responses while missing private and CD4 specificities.

Unique molecular identifiers were added to individual cDNA molecules. TCRdb analysed the 5' RACE reads with MiXCR anew, one entry per CDR3 protein. The sample lists some 49,000 distinct CDR3 sequences; roughly 12% were seen once. Comments on this clonotype: Antigen unknown.

The source is an adult who was a healthcare worker with PCR-confirmed SARS-CoV-2 infection or an uninfected control (not recorded which). The source material was whole blood.

CDR3 nucleotides: TGTGCCAGCAGCCCGACAGGGACTAAGGAGACCCAGTACTTC. Protein sequence: CASSPTGTKETQYF. The chain has TRBV7-3 and TRBJ2-5; D possibly matches TRBD1 or TRBD2 (7 bases each). The germline V gene has CDR1 SGHTA and CDR2 FQGTGA. CDR3 size: 14 residues. Deletions cut 5 bases from V and 5 bases from J, with 15 bases between.